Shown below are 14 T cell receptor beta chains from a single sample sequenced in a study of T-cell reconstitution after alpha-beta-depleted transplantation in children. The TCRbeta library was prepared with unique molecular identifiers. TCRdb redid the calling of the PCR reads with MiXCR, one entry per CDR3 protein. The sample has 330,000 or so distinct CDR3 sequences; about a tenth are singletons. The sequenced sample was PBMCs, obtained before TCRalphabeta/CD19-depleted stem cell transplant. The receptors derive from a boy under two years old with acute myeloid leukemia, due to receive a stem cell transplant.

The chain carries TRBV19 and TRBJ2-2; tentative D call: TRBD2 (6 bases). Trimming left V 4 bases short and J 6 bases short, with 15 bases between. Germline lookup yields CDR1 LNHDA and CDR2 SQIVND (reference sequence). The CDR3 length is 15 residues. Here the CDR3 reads CASSRAGSMPGELFF. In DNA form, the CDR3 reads TGTGCCAGTAGTAGGGCCGGGAGCATGCCCGGGGAGCTGTTTTTT.

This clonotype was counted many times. CDR3 protein: CATSDFLAGGYNEQFF. CDR3 nucleotides: TGTGCCACCAGTGATTTCCTGGCGGGGGGCTACAATGAGCAGTTCTTC. This rearrangement joins TRBV24-1 to TRBJ2-1; 8 nucleotides line up with TRBD2. Per the germline V gene, CDR1 is KGHDR and CDR2 is SFDVKD. The length of the CDR3 is 16 residues. Trimming removed 1 base from V and 3 bases from J; junction bases left unmatched: 4.

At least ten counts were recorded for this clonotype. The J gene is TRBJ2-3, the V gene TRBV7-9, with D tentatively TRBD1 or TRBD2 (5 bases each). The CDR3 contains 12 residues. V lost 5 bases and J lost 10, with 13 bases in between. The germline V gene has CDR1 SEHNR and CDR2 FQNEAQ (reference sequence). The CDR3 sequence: CASSPGTPAQYF. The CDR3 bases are TGTGCCAGCAGCCCCGGGACGCCAGCGCAGTATTTT. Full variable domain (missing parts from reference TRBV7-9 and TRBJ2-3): DTGVSQNPRHKITKRGQNVTFRCDPISEHNRLYWYRQTLGQGPEFLTYFQNEAQLEKSRLLSDRFSAERPKGSFSTLEIQRTEQGDSAMYLCASSPGTPAQYFGPGTRLTVL.

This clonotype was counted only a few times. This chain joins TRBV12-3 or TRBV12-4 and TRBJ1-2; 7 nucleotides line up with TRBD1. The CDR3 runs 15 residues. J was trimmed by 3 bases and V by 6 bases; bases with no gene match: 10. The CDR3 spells CASRRYRGMDYGYTF. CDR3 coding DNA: TGTGCCAGCAGACGATACAGGGGCATGGACTATGGCTACACCTTC.

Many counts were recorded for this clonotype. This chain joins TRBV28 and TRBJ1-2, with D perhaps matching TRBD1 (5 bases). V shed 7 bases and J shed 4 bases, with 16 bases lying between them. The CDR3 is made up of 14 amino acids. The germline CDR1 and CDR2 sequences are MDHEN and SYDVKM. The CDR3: CASNNRDQAYGYTF. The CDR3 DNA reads TGTGCCAGCAATAACCGGGACCAAGCCTATGGCTACACCTTC.

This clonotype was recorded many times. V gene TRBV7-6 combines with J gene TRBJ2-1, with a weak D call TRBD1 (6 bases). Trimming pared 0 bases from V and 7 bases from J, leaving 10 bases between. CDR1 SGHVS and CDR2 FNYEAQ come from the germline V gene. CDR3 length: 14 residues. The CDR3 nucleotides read TGTGCCAGCAGCTTAGCGGGGGCGAGAAATGAGCAGTTCTTC. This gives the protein CASSLAGARNEQFF.

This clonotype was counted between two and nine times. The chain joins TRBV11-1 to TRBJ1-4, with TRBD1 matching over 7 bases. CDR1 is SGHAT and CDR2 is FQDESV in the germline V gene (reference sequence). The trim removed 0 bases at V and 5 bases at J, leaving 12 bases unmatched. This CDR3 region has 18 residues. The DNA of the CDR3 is TGTGCCAGCAGCTTAGCGATGACAGGGAAGACTCAGAATGAAAAACTGTTTTTT. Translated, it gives CASSLAMTGKTQNEKLFF.

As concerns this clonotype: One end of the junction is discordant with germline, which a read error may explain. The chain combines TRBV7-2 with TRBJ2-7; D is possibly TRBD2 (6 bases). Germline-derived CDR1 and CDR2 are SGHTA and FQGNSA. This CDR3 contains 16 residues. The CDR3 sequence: CASGLGRSGLMGEQYF. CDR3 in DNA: TGTGCCAGCGGCTTAGGGCGTAGCGGACTCATGGGAGAGCAGTACTTC.

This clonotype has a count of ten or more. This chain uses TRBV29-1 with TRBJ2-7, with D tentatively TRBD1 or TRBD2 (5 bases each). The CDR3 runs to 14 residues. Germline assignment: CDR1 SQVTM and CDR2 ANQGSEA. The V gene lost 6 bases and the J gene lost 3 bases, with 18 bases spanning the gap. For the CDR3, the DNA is TGCAGCGTGGCCATGGGACGTTTGTACTACGAGCAGTACTTC. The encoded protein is CSVAMGRLYYEQYF.

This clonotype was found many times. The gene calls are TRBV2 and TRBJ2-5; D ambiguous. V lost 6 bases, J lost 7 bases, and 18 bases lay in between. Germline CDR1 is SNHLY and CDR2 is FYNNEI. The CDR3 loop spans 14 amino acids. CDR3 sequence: CASSSNSGAATQYF. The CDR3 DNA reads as TGTGCCAGCAGCTCTAACTCCGGCGCAGCGACCCAGTACTTC.

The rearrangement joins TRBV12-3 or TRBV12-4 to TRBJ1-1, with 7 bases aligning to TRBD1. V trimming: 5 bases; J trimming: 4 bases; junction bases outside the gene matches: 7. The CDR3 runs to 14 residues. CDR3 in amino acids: CASSRGTEGTEAFF. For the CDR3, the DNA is TGTGCCAGCAGTCGAGGGACAGAGGGCACTGAAGCTTTCTTT.

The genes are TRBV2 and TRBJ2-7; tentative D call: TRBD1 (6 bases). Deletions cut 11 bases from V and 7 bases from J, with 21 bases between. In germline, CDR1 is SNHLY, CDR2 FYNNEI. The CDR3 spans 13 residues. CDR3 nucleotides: TGTGCCTCCGCAACTCGGACAGTACGGGAGCAGTACTTC. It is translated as CASATRTVREQYF.

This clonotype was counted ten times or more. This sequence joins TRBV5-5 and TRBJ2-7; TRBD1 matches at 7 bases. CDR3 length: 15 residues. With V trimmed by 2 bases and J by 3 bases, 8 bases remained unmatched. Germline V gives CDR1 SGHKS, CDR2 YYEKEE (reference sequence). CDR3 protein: CASSFWTGMGYEQYF. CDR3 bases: TGTGCCAGCAGCTTTTGGACAGGAATGGGCTACGAGCAGTACTTC.

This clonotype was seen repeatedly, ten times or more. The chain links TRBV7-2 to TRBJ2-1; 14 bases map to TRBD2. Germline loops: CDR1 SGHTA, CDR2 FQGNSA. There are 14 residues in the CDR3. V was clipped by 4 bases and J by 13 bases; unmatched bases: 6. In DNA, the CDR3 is TGTGCCAGCAGCTCCGGACTAGCGGGAGGTAGACAGTTCTTC. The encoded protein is CASSSGLAGGRQFF.